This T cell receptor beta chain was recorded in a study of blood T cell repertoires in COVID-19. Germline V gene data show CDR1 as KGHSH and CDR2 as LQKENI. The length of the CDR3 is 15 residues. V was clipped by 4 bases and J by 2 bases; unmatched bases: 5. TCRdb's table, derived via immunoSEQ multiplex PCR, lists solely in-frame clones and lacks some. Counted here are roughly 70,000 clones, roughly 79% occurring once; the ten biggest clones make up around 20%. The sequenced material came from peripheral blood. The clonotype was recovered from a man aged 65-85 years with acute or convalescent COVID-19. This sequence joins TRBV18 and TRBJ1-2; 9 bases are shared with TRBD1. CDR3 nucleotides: TGTGCCAGCTCACAGATTGGGACAGGGAACTATGGCTACACCTTC. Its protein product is CASSQIGTGNYGYTF. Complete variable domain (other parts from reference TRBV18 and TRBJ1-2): NAGVMQNPRHLVRRRGQEARLRCSPMKGHSHVYWYRQLPEEGLKFMVYLQKENIIDESGMPKERFSAEFPKEGPSILRIQQVVRGDSAAYFCASSQIGTGNYGYTFGSGTRLTVV.